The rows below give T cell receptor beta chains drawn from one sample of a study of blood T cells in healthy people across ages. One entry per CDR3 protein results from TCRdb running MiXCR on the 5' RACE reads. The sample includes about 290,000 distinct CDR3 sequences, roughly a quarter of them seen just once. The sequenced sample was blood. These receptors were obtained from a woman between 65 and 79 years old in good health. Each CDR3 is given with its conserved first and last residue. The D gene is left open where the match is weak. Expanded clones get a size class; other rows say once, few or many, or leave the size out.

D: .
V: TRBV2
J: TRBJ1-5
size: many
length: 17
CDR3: CASSERQVTYSNQPQHF
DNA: TGTGCCAGCAGTGAGCGACAGGTGACATATAGCAATCAGCCCCAGCATTTT

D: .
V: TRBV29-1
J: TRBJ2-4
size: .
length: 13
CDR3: CSVEEGDENIQYF
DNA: TGCAGCGTTGAGGAAGGGGACGAAAACATTCAGTACTTC

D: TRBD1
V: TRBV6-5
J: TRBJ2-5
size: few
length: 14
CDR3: CASTQDRGRKTQYF
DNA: TGTGCCAGCACTCAGGACAGGGGCAGAAAGACCCAGTACTTC

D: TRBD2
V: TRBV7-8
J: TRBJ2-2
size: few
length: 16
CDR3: CASSSGRAGGTGELFF
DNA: TGTGCCAGCTCGAGCGGGAGGGCCGGTGGCACCGGGGAGCTGTTTTTT

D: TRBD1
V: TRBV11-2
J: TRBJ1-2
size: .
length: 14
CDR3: CASKKDRGLYGYTF
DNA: TGTGCCAGTAAAAAGGACAGGGGGCTATATGGCTACACCTTC

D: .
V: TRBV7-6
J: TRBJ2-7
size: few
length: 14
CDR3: CASSNGTSSYEQYF
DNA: TGTGCCAGCAGTAACGGCACTTCGTCCTACGAGCAGTACTTC

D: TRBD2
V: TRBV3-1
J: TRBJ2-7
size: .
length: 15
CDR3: CASSRSGGLSYEQYF
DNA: TGTGCCAGCAGCAGGAGCGGGGGGCTCTCCTACGAGCAGTACTTC

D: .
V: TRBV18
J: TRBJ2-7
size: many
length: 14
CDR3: CASSPSGSGYEQYF
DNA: TGTGCCAGCTCACCATCCGGGAGCGGATACGAGCAGTACTTC

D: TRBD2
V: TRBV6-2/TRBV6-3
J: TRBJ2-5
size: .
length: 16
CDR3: CASSYRAGVLRETQYF
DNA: TGTGCCAGCAGTTACCGCGCGGGGGTCCTCCGGGAGACCCAGTACTTC

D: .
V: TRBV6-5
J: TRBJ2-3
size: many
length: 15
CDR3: CASSYSLWGTDTQYF
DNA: TGTGCCAGCAGTTACTCCCTCTGGGGGACAGATACGCAGTATTTT

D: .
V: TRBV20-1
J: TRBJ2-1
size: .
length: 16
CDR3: CSARDWEAGYGNEQFF
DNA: TGCAGTGCTAGAGATTGGGAGGCGGGGTATGGCAATGAGCAGTTCTTC

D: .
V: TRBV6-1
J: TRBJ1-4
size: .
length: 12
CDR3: CASSDRTRRLFF
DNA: TGTGCCAGCAGCGATCGGACTAGGCGGCTGTTTTTT

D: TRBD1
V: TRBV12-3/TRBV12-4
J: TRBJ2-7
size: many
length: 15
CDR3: CASSPDRLSSYEQYF
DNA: TGTGCCAGCAGTCCGGACAGGCTGAGCTCCTACGAGCAGTACTTC

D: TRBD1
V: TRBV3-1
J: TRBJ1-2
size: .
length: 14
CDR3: CASSHRQGRDGYTF
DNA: TGTGCCAGCAGCCACAGACAGGGAAGAGATGGCTACACCTTC

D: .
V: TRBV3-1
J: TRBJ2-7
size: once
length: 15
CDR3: CASSQGLPPIYEQYF
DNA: TGTGCCAGCAGCCAGGGGCTACCGCCGATCTACGAGCAGTACTTC

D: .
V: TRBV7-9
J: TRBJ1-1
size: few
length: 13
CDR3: CASSLGAGTEAFF
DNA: TGTGCCAGCAGCTTAGGAGCGGGCACTGAAGCTTTCTTT

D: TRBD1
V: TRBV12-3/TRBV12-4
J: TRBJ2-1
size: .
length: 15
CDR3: CASSPQDRGGNEQFF
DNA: TGTGCCAGCAGTCCCCAGGACAGGGGTGGAAATGAGCAGTTCTTC

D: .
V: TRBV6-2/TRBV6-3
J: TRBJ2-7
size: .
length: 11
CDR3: CASRNGNEQYF
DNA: TGCGCCAGCAGAAACGGAAACGAGCAGTACTTC

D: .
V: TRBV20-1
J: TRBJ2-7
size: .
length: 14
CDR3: CSAARRDQMDKQYF
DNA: TGCAGTGCTGCCCGCCGGGACCAGATGGATAAGCAGTACTTC

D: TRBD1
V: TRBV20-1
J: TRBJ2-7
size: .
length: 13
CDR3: CSARGTGKDEQYF
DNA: TGCAGTGCTAGAGGGACAGGGAAAGACGAGCAGTACTTC

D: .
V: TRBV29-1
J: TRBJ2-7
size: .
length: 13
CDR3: CSVESGTPYEQYF
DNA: TGCAGCGTTGAAAGCGGGACACCCTACGAGCAGTACTTC

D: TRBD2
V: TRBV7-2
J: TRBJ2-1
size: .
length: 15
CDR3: CASSQTASGYNEQFF
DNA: TGTGCCAGCAGCCAGACGGCTAGCGGCTACAATGAGCAGTTCTTC

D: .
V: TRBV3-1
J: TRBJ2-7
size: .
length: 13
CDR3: CASSRDGTYEQYF
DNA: TGTGCCAGCAGCCGGGATGGAACCTACGAGCAGTACTTC

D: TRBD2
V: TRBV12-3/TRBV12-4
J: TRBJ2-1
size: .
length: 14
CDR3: CASSGLAGGDEEFF
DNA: TGTGCCAGCAGTGGACTAGCGGGAGGGGATGAGGAGTTCTTC

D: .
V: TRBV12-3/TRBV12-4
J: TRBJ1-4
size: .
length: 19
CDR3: CASTLFTGSEAPTNEKLFF
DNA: TGTGCCAGCACCCTTTTTACTGGCTCCGAGGCACCAACCAATGAAAAACTGTTTTTT

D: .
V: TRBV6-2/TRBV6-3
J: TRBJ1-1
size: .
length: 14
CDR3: CASSPGLMNTEAFF
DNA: TGTGCCAGCAGTCCCGGACTGATGAACACTGAAGCTTTCTTT